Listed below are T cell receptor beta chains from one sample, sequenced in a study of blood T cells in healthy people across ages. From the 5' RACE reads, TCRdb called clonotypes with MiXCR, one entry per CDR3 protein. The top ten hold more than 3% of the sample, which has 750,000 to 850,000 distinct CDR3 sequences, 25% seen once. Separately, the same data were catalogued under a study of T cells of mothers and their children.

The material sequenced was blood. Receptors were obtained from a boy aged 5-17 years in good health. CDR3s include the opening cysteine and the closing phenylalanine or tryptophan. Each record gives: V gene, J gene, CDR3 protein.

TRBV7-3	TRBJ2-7	CASSLIGGTAYEQYF
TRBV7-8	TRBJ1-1	CASSLTQGANTEAFF
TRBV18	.	CASSPPGGRSEQYF
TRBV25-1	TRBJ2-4	CASTSQRDQNIQYF
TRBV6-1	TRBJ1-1	CATPGGRGTEAFF
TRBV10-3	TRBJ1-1	CAISDASGTEAFF
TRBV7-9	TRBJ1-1	CASSLTTGAAEAFF
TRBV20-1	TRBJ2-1	CSASTASGKISYNEQFF
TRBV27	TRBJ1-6	CASRTPGLNSPLHF
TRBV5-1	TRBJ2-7	CASSLSPDRGLYEQYF
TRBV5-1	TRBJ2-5	CASSPSYEAQETQCF
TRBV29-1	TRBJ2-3	CSVEPRGGGTDTQYF
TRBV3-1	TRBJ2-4	CASSQEGLAKNIQYF
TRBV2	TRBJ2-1	CASRNRSSYNEQFF
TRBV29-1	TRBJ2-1	CSVEDLLGGAENEQFF
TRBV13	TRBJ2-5	CASSLVGGHQETQYF
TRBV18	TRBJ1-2	CASSPTGGLDSPNYGYTF
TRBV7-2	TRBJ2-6	CASSHPGPGAGANVLTF
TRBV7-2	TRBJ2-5	CASSLALRTGIQETQYF
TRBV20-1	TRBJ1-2	CSASATENYGYTF
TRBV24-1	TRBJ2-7	CATSSGKGSYEQYF
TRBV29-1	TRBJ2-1	CSVVPYLGIEHNEQFF
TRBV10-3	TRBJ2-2	CAIRASTNTGELFF
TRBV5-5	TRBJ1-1	CASSPGQGVRFTEAFF
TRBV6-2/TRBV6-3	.	CASTRSDRAHYEQYF
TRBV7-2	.	CASSPSTSTDTQHF
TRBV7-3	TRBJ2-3	CASSRSGGRDTQYF
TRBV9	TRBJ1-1	CASSVGQARGTEAFF
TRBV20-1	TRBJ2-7	CSADPLAGNYEQYF
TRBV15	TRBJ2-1	CATSGWAGKNNNEQFF
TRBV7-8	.	CASTAGPNEQFF
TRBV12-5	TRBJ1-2	CASGLVRDRPNYGYTF
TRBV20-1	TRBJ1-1	CSAEGQGRGTEAFF
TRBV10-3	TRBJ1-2	CAISEVGGRENGYTF
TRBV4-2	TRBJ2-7	CASSQGTEFYEQYF
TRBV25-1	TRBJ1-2	CASSRAGNYGYTF
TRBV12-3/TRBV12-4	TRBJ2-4	CASSFGSGAKNIQYF
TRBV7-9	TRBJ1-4	CASSLRDRGREKLFF
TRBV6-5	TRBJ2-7	CASSLWEKPYEQYF
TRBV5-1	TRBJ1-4	CASSRQTGGDEKLFF
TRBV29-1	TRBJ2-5	CSVRWEGTGETQYF
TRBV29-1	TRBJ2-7	CSVGDATYEQYF
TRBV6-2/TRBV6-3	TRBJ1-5	CASSYTTGQPQHF
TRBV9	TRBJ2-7	CASSADRGFIDEQYF
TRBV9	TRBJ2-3	CASSPQRLAATDTQYF
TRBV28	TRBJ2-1	CASSFPTHPYNEQFF
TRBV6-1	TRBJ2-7	CASSEAGERQYF
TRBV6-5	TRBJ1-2	CASSNGRAYGYTF
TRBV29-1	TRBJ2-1	CSGMGSSSYNEQFF
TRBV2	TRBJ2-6	CASSYDGGSGANVLTF
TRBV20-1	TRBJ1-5	CSGGDALGNQPQHF
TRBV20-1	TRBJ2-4	CSAGTSGIAKNIQYF
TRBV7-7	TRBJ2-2	CASSPTRDRGRLGELFF
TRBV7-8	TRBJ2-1	CASSFGPTSGDYNEQFF
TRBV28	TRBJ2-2	CASSFFGRNTGELFF